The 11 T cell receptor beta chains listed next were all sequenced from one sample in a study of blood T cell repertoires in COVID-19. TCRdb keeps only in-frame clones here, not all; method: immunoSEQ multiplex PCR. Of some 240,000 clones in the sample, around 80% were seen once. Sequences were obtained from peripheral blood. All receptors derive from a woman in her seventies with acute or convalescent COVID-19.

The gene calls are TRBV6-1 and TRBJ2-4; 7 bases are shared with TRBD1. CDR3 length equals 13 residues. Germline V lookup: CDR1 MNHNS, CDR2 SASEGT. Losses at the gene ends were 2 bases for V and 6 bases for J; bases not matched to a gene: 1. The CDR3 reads CASSETGANIQYF. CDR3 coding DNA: TGTGCCAGCAGTGAAACAGGGGCAAACATTCAGTACTTC.

In DNA, the CDR3 is TGCAGTGCTAGTGACCGGCGGGGGGGTTCCTACGAGCAGTACTTC. This codes for CSASDRRGGSYEQYF. This chain joins TRBV20-1 and TRBJ2-7; 9 nucleotides align to TRBD2. CDR1 and CDR2 from the germline V gene are DFQATT and SNEGSKA (reference sequence). This CDR3 is built from 15 residues. J gave up 1 base and V 3 bases, and 7 bases lay outside the gene matches.

CDR3 in amino acids: CASSQDRAYPREQYF. The CDR3 coding sequence is TGTGCCAGCAGCCAAGATAGAGCCTACCCTAGGGAGCAGTACTTC. V and J are TRBV3-1 (or the pseudogene TRBV3-2) and TRBJ2-7; D gene unclear. The CDR3 sequence is 15 residues long. Per germline, CDR1 LGHDT and CDR2 YNNKEL (reference sequence). V was pared by 0 bases and J by 7 bases, with 16 bases between.

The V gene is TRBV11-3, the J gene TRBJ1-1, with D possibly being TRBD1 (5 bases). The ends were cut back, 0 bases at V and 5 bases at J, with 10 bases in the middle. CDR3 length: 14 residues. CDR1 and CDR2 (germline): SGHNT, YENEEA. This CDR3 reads CASSLEGRDTEAFF. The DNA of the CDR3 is TGTGCCAGCAGCTTAGAGGGCAGGGATACTGAAGCTTTCTTT.

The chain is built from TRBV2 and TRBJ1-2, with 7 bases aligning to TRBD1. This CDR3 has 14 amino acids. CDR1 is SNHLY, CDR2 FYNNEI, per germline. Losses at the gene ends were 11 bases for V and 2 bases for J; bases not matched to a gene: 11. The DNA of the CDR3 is TGTGCCTCTTCGCAGGGGGTGATAAACTATGGCTACACCTTC. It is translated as CASSQGVINYGYTF.

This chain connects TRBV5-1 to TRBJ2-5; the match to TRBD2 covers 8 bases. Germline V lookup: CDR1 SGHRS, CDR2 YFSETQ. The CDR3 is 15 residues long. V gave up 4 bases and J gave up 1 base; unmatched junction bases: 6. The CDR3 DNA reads TGCGCCAGCAGCCAGGGCGGGGGGCGCCAAGAGACCCAGTACTTC. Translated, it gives CASSQGGGRQETQYF.

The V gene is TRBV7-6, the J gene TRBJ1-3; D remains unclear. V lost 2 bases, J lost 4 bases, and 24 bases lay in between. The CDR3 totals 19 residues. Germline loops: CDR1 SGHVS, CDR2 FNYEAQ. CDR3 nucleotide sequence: TGTGCCAGCAGCTTAAGTGTTGGCAGGTTAAGTGGAACCGGAAACACCATATATTTT. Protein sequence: CASSLSVGRLSGTGNTIYF.

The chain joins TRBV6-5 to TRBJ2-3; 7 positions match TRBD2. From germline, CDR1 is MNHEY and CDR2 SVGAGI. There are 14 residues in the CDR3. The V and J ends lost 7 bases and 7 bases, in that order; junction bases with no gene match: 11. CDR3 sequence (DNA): TGTGCCAGCAAAATGGCGGGGGTTGGGAATACGCAGTATTTT. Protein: CASKMAGVGNTQYF.

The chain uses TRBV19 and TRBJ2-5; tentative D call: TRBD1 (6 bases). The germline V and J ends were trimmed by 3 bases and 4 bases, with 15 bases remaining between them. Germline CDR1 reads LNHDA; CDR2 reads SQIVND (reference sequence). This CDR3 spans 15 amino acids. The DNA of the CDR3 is TGTGCCAGTAGTATTGGAACAGGGTCGAGAGAGACCCAGTACTTC. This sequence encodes CASSIGTGSRETQYF.

The CDR3 coding sequence is TGTGCCAGCAGCCCGGCTCGGTCCCGGGGGGATTCACCCCTCCACTTT. Translating gives CASSPARSRGDSPLHF. V is TRBV5-5 and J is TRBJ1-6; D is perhaps TRBD1 (5 bases). V lost 4 bases and J lost 8, with 19 bases in between. This CDR3 contains 16 residues. Germline CDR1 SGHKS, CDR2 YYEKEE (reference sequence).

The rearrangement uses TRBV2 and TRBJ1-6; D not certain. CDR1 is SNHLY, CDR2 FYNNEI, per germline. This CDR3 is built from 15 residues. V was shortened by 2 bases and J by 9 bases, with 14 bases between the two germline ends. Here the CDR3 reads CASSERAERPSPLHF. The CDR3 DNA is TGTGCCAGCAGTGAAAGAGCCGAGAGGCCTTCACCCCTCCACTTT. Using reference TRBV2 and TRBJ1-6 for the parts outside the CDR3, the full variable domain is EPEVTQTPSHQVTQMGQEVILRCVPISNHLYFYWYRQILGQKVEFLVSFYNNEISEKSEIFDDQFSVERPDGSNFTLKIRSTKLEDSAMYFCASSERAERPSPLHFGNGTRLTVT.